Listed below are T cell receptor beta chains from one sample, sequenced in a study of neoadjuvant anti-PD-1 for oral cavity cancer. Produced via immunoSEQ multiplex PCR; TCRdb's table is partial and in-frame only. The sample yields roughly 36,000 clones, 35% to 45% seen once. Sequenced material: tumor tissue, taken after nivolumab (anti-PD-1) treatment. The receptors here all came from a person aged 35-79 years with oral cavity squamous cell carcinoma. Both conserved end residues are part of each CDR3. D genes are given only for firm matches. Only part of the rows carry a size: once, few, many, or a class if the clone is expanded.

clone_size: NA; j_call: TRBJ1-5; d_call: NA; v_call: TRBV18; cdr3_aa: CASSIGSGGNQPQHF; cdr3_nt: TGTGCCAGCTCAATCGGGTCTGGAGGCAATCAGCCCCAGCATTTT
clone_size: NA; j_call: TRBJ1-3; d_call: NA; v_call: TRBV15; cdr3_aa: CATSRPPGPTLSGNTIYF; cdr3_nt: TGTGCCACCAGCAGACCGCCGGGGCCTACTCTCTCTGGAAACACCATATATTTT
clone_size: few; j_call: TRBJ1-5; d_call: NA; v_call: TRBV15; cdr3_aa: CASGRGDNQPQHF; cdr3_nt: TGTGCCTCAGGTCGGGGGGACAATCAGCCCCAGCATTTT
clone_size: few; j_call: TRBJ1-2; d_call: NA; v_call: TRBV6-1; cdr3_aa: CASSRGADYGYTF; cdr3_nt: TGTGCCAGCAGTAGGGGAGCGGACTATGGCTACACCTTC
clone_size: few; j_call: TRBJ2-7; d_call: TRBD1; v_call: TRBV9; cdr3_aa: CASSLGQGAYEQYF; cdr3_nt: TGTGCCAGCAGCCTTGGACAGGGAGCTTACGAGCAGTACTTC
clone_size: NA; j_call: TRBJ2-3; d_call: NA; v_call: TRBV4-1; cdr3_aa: CASSQEETRNTDTQYF; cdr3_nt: TGCGCCAGCAGCCAAGAGGAGACTAGAAATACAGATACGCAGTATTTT
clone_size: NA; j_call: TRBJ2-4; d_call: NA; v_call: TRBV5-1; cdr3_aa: CASSWTRGNIQYF; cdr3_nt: TGCGCCAGCAGCTGGACACGGGGGAACATTCAGTACTTC
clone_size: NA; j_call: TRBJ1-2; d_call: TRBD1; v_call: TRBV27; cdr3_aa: CASSTHRGANYGYTF; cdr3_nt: TGTGCCAGCAGTACCCACAGGGGAGCTAACTATGGCTACACCTTC
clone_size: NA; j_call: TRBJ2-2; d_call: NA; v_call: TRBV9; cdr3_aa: CASSGTTANTGELFF; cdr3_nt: TGTGCCAGCAGCGGGACCACTGCGAACACCGGGGAGCTGTTTTTT
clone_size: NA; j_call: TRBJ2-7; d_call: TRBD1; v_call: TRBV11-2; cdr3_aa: CASSLRGTGAREQYF; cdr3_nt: TGTGCCAGCAGCCTGAGGGGGACAGGAGCCCGCGAGCAGTACTTC
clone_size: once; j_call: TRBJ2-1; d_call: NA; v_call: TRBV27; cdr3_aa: CASSLWAGTGGSEQFF; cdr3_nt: TGTGCCAGCAGTTTATGGGCTGGGACCGGGGGTAGTGAGCAGTTCTTC
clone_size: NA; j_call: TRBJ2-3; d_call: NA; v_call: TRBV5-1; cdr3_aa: CASSPRVDTQYF; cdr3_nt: TGCGCCAGCAGCCCCCGAGTAGATACGCAGTATTTT
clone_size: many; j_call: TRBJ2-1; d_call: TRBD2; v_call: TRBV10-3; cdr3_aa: CAISPSGGVRNEQFF; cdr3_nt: TGTGCCATCAGCCCTAGCGGGGGGGTTCGTAATGAGCAGTTCTTC
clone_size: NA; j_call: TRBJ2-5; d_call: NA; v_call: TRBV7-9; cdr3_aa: CASSLDLTGREETQYF; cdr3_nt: TGTGCCAGCAGCTTAGACCTAACAGGGCGTGAAGAGACCCAGTACTTC
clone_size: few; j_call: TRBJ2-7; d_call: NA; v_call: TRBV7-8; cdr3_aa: CASSLGQDTYEQYF; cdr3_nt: TGTGCCAGCAGCTTAGGCCAGGACACCTACGAGCAGTACTTC
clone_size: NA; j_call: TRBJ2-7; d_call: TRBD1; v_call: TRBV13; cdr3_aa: CASMRSGQGASSYEQYF; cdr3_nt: TGTGCCAGCATGCGATCCGGACAGGGGGCCTCCTCCTACGAGCAGTACTTC
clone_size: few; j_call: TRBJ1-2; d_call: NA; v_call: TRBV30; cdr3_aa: CAWSIGDYGYTF; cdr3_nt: TGTGCCTGGAGTATAGGAGACTATGGCTACACCTTC
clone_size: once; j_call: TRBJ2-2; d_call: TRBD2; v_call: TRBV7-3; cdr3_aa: CASREPGLAGELTGELFF; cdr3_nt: TGTGCCAGCAGGGAACCGGGACTAGCGGGGGAGCTCACCGGGGAGCTGTTTTTT
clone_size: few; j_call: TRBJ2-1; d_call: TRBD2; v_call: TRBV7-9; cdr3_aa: CVGTGGPYNEQFF; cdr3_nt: TGTGTCGGCACGGGGGGACCGTACAATGAGCAGTTCTTC
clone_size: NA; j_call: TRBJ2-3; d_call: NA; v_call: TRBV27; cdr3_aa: CASSQRPGTDTQYF; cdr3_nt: TGTGCCAGCAGCCAAAGGCCGGGCACAGATACGCAGTATTTT
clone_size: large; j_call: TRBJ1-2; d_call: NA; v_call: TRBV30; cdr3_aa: CASPAGFWGGYTF; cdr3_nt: TGTGCCTCTCCAGCAGGGTTTTGGGGCGGCTACACCTTC
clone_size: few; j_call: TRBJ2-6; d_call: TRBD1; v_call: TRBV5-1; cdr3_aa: CASSFSGTGSGANVLTF; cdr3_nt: TGCGCCAGCAGCTTTTCCGGGACAGGGTCTGGGGCCAACGTCCTGACTTTC
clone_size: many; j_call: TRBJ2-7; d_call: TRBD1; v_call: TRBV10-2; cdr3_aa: CASSTGTGVYYEQYF; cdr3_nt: TGCGCCAGCAGCACCGGGACAGGGGTATACTACGAGCAGTACTTC
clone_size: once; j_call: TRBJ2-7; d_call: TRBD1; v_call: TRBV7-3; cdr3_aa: CASSASGTAAYEQYF; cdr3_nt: TGTGCCAGCAGCGCCTCCGGGACAGCTGCCTACGAGCAGTACTTC
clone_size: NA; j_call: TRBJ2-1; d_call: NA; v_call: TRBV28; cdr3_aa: CASSLRWLGRDYNEQFF; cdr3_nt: TGTGCCAGCAGTTTAAGGTGGTTGGGCAGGGACTACAATGAGCAGTTCTTC
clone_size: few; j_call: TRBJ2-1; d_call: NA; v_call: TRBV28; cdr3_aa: CASSPFGMAGKYNEQFF; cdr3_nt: TGTGCCAGCAGTCCCTTCGGTATGGCGGGGAAGTACAATGAGCAGTTCTTC
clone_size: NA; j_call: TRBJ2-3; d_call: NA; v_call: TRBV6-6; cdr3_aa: CASSYTAPSSQYF; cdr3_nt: TGTGCCAGCAGTTATACGGCGCCGAGTTCGCAGTATTTT
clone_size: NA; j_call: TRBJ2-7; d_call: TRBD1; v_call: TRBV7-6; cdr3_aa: CASSLGPIGTGYYEQYF; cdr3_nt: TGTGCCAGCAGCTTAGGCCCCATCGGGACAGGTTACTACGAGCAGTACTTC
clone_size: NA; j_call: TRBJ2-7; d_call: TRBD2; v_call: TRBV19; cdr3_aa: CASSVGTSGRYEQYF; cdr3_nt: TGTGCCAGTAGTGTGGGGACTAGCGGGCGCTACGAGCAGTACTTC
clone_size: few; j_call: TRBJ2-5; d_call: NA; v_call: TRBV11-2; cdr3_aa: CASSLGSGMETQYF; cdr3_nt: TGTGCCAGCAGCTTAGGTTCCGGGATGGAGACCCAGTACTTC
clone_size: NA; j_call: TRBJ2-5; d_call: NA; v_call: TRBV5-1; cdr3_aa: CASSIGQGPKYQETQYF; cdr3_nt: TGCGCCAGCAGCATTGGGCAGGGGCCGAAGTACCAAGAGACCCAGTACTTC
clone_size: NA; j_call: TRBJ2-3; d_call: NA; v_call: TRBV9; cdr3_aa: CASSAGASKSDTQYF; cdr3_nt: TGTGCCAGCAGCGCTGGGGCTTCAAAATCAGATACGCAGTATTTT
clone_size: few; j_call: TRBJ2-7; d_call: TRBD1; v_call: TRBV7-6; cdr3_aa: CASSVDRDRAYEQYF; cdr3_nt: TGTGCCAGCAGCGTAGACCGGGACAGGGCCTACGAGCAGTACTTC
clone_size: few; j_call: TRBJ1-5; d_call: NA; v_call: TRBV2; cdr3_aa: CASSGTSGNQPQHF; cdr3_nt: TGTGCCAGCAGTGGAACAAGTGGCAATCAGCCCCAGCATTTT
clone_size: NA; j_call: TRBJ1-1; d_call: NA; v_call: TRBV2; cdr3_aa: CASKKGPDDTEAFF; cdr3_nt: TGTGCCAGCAAAAAGGGACCGGACGACACTGAAGCTTTCTTT
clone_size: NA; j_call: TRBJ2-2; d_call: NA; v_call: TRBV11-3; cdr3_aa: CASSLTTNTGELFF; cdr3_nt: TGTGCCAGCAGCTTAACAACGAACACCGGGGAGCTGTTTTTT
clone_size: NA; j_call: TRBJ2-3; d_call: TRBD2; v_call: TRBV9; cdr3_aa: CASSASGGTDTQYF; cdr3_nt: TGTGCCAGCAGCGCTAGCGGGGGCACAGATACGCAGTATTTT
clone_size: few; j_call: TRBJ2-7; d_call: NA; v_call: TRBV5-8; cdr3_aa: CASKRGGSGTYEQYF; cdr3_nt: TGTGCCAGCAAGAGGGGGGGGTCTGGCACCTACGAGCAGTACTTC
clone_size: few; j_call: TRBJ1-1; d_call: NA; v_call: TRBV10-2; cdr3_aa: CARGPAFF; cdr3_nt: TGCGCCAGGGGCCCCGCTTTCTTT
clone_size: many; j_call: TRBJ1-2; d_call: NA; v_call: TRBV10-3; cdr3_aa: CAITQGNGGYTF; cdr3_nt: TGTGCCATCACTCAGGGGAATGGGGGCTACACCTTC
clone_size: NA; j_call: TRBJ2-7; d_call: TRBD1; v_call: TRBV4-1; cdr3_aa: CASSQVTGTGSYEQYF; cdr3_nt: TGCGCCAGCAGCCAAGTCACCGGGACAGGGTCCTACGAGCAGTACTTC
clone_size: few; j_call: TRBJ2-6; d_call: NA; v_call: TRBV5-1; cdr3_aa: CASSTGPGTGANVLTF; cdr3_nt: TGCGCCAGCAGCACGGGACCGGGGACTGGGGCCAACGTCCTGACTTTC
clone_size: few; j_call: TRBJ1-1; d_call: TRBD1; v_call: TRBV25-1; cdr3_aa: CASSEEGRTGWTEAFF; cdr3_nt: TGTGCCAGCAGTGAAGAGGGGCGGACAGGGTGGACTGAAGCTTTCTTT
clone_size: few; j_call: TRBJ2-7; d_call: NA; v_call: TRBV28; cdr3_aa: CASSRPQTYEQYF; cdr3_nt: TGTGCCAGCAGTAGGCCGCAAACCTACGAGCAGTACTTC
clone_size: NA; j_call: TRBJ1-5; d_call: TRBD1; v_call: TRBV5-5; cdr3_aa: CASSGGQGANWPQHF; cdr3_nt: TGTGCCAGCAGCGGAGGACAGGGGGCAAATTGGCCCCAGCATTTT
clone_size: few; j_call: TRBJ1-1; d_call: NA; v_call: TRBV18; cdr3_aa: CASSPAGSEAFF; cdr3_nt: TGTGCCAGCTCACCGGCAGGGAGCGAAGCTTTCTTT
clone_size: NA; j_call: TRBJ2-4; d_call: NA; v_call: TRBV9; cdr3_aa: CASSVHGEGDIQYF; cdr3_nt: TGTGCCAGCAGCGTACATGGGGAAGGGGACATTCAGTACTTC
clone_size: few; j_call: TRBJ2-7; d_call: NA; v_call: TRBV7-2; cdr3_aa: CASSQGLGTEQYF; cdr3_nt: TGTGCCAGCAGCCAGGGACTCGGAACAGAGCAGTACTTC
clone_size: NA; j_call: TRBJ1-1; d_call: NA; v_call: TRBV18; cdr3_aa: CASSQLERRGYSEAFF; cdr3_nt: TGTGCCAGCTCACAGCTCGAAAGACGAGGGTACTCTGAAGCTTTCTTT
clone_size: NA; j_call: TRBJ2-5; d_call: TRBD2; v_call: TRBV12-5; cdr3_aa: CASGLGSGQTQYF; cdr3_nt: TGTGCTAGTGGTTTAGGTAGCGGGCAGACCCAGTACTTC
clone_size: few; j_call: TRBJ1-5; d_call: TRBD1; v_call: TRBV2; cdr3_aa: CASSRGQGHQPQHF; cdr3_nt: TGTGCCAGCAGCAGGGGACAGGGTCATCAGCCCCAGCATTTT
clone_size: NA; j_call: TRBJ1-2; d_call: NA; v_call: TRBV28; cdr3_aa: CASSGVNTGYGYTF; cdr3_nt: TGTGCCAGCAGCGGGGTTAATACGGGCTATGGCTACACCTTC
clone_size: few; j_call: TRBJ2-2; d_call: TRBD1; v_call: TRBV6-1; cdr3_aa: CASSEGTGDTGELFF; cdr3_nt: TGTGCCAGCAGTGAAGGGACAGGGGACACCGGGGAGCTGTTTTTT
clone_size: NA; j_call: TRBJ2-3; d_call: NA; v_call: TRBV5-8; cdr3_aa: CASSLEGRGSADTQYF; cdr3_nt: TGTGCCAGCAGCTTGGAGGGCAGGGGAAGCGCAGATACGCAGTATTTT
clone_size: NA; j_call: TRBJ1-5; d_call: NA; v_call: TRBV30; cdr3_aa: CAWSGGAGPYSNQPQHF; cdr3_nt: TGTGCCTGGAGTGGTGGGGCTGGCCCTTATAGCAATCAGCCCCAGCATTTT
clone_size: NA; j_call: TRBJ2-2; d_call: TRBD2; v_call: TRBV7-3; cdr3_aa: CASSLTSGRMFF; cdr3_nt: TGTGCCAGCAGCTTAACCAGCGGGAGAATGTTTTTT
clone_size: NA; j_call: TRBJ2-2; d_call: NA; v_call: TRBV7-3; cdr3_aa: CASSSVNTGELFF; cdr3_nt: TGTGCCAGCAGCTCCGTAAACACCGGGGAGCTGTTTTTT
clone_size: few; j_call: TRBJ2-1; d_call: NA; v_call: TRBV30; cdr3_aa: CAWSVRWRTNEQFF; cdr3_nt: TGTGCCTGGAGTGTACGGTGGAGGACCAATGAGCAGTTCTTC
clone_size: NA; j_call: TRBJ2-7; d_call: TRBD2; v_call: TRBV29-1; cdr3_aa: CSVGGLAGTSYEQYF; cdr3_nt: TGCAGCGTCGGGGGACTAGCGGGGACCTCCTACGAGCAGTACTTC